The sequence of this T cell receptor beta chain was determined in a study of blood T cell repertoires in COVID-19 (dated by TCRdb to about 2020). About the investigation overall: Collaborator samples came from the United States, Italy and Spain and covered acute and convalescent phases of COVID-19. Nearly every sample came with metadata listing a de-identified subject ID, COVID-19 status, age in years and sex. Deeply sampled blood TCRbeta repertoires from subjects exposed to, actively infected with, or recovered from COVID-19 were included in the dataset. The repertoires were made available in a free public database intended to serve as a resource for research on the immune response to SARS-CoV-2. Where HLA class I and class II types were available, the types were taken from metadata supplied by the sample provider, not from assay-based typing. The prospective study material was composed of cDNA or gDNA derived from T cells, B-cell-depleted T cells, or PBMCs. The samples were drawn from two sources: the first 160 participants of the ongoing ImmuneRACE study, and 950 to 1,500 subjects contributed by 6 global collaborators.

Collaborating institutions collected whole blood in K2EDTA tubes following their own protocols. For TCRbeta analysis, collaborators shipped samples in one of three forms: frozen whole blood, isolated PBMCs, or DNA extracted from either of those sample types. Taken from the germline V gene, the CDR1 and CDR2 loops are SGHNT and YENEEA. Trimming removed 3 bases from V and 9 bases from J; the gene matches leave 10 bases unexplained. The CDR3 contains 16 residues, cysteine and phenylalanine counted. Of all the DNA, just the CDR3 is kept, 48 bases in frame from base 1. The investigation overall reported the following: Clinical and demographic metadata were provided uncurated, with the amount varying by source and participant.

With regard to this clone: Its specific antigen is unknown. Per-base qualities were not stored, and no clone one base away is much larger.

The immunoSEQ Assay, a bias-controlled multiplex PCR, was used to amplify TCRbeta CDR3 regions from genomic DNA. As for the original processing: Within the assay, amplification of reference gene primers was used to estimate how many nucleated cells each sample contained. Sequence reads were collapsed and filtered to measure the absolute abundance of every unique TCRbeta CDR3 rearrangement. For each sample, productive Simpson clonality was calculated by taking the square root of Simpson's diversity index across productive rearrangements. TCRdb holds this immuneACCESS table with in-frame rearrangements only. Some clones are missing; in checked studies, unresolved V genes explain under half, and the rest has no known cause. For V, J and clone size, that table is used; D and trimming come from the DNA. The table for this sample lists approximately 240,000 clones; about 83% of them were counted only once. Jointly, the top ten make up around 4% of the sample.

The specimen was peripheral blood. The source of this sequence is a middle-aged man with acute or convalescent COVID-19. The chain uses TRBV11-3 and TRBJ1-6, with 8 central nucleotides matching TRBD1. The DNA sequence is as follows: TGTGCCAGCAGCTTCTCATTTGACAGGGGTTCTTCACCCCTCCACTTT. The encoded protein is CASSFSFDRGSSPLHF.